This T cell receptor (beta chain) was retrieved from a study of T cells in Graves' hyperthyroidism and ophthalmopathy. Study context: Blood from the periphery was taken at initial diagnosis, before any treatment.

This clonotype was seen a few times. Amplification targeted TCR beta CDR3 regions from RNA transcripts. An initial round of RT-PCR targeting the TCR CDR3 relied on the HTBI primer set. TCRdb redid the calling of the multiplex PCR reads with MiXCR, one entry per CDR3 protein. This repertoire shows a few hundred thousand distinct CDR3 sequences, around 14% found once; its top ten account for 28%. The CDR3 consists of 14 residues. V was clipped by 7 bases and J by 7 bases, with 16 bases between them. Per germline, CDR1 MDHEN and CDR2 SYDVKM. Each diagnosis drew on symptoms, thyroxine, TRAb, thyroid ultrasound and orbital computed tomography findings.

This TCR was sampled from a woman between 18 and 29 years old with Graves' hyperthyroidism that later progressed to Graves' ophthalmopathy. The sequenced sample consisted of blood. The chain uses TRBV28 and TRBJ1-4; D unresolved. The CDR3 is CASNYGYDGEKLFF. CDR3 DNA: TGTGCCAGCAATTACGGCTATGATGGTGAAAAACTGTTTTTT.